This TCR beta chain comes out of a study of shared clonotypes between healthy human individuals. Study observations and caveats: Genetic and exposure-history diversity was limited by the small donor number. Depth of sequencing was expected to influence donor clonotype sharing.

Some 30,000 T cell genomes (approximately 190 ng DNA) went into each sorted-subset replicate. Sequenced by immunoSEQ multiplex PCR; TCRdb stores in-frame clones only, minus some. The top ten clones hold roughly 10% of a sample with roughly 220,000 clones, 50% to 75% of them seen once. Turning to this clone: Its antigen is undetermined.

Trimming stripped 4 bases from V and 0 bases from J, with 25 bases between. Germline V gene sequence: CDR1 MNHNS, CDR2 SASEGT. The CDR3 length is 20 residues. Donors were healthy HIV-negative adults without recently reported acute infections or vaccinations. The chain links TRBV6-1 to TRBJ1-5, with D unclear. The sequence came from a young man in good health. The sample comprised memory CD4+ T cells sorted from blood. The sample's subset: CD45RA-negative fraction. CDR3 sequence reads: CASSARWAGNGWDSNQPQHF. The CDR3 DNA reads TGTGCCAGCAGTGCCCGATGGGCCGGGAATGGTTGGGATAGCAATCAGCCCCAGCATTTT.